Listed below are T cell receptor beta chains from one sample, sequenced in a study of blood T cells in healthy people across ages. TCRdb re-analysed the 5' RACE reads in MiXCR, keeping a single row per CDR3 protein. The data contain hundreds of thousands of distinct CDR3 sequences, about 61% of them singletons. The specimen sequenced was blood. These receptor sequences come from a middle-aged man in good health. CDR3s include the opening cysteine and the closing phenylalanine or tryptophan. Fields, in order: clone size, V gene, D gene, J gene, CDR3 DNA, CDR3 protein. A D gene is named only where the DNA matches it firmly. Not all rows give a size; the values are once, few, many and, for expanded clones, a class.

-	TRBV20-1	-	TRBJ2-7	TGCAGTGCTACCCCGGGGGTAAACTACGAGCAGTACTTC	CSATPGVNYEQYF
once	TRBV6-2/TRBV6-3	-	TRBJ2-5	TGTGCCAGCAGATATTCCGGGGGAGGGACCCAGTACTTC	CASRYSGGGTQYF
-	TRBV28	TRBD1	TRBJ2-7	TGTGCCAGCAGGCCGGGACAGGGGGCTGGTGAGCAGTACTTC	CASRPGQGAGEQYF
-	TRBV2	-	TRBJ1-4	TGTGCCAGCAGTGATACACATTACTATGAAAAACTGTTTTTT	CASSDTHYYEKLFF
-	TRBV11-3	-	TRBJ2-1	TGTGCCAGCAGCGCCTCCAGGTCCCCACGCGATGAGCAGTTCTTC	CASSASRSPRDEQFF
-	TRBV28	-	TRBJ2-3	TGTGCCAGCTCGGGACCCGTAGCCCGGACAGATACGCAGTATTTT	CASSGPVARTDTQYF
many	TRBV25-1	-	TRBJ2-2	TGTGCCAGCACCCCCCTCGGGGGATCGAACACCGGGGAGCTGTTTTTT	CASTPLGGSNTGELFF
-	TRBV28	-	TRBJ1-5	TGTGCCAGCAGTTTATTTTCGGGGAGGGGATTTAGCAATCAGCCCCAGCATTTT	CASSLFSGRGFSNQPQHF
few	TRBV4-3	-	TRBJ2-7	TGCGCCAGCAGCCAAGATGGCGGCTCCTACGAGCAGTACTTC	CASSQDGGSYEQYF
few	TRBV29-1	-	TRBJ2-7	TGCAGCGTAGGTGGCCAGGGTGACGAGCAGTACTTC	CSVGGQGDEQYF
-	TRBV4-1	TRBD2	TRBJ2-4	TGCGCCAGCAGCCAGGGAGGGGACGCGAGAAGGGCCAAGTACTTC	CASSQGGDARRAKYF
-	TRBV11-2	TRBD2	TRBJ2-3	TGTGCCAGCAGCTTCATAGCCGACAGCCGGGGGGGGACGCAGTATTTT	CASSFIADSRGGTQYF
-	TRBV7-9	-	TRBJ2-7	TGTGCCAGCAGCTCCCGCGGGTCGGCCGGCGAGCAGTACTTC	CASSSRGSAGEQYF
few	TRBV29-1	TRBD2	TRBJ2-7	TGCAGCGTTGAAGGGACTAGCGGGACGGGAGAGCAGTACTTC	CSVEGTSGTGEQYF
-	TRBV5-1	-	TRBJ1-2	TGCGCCAGCAGCCCATCGGTGGGGGCAATAAGGGATGGCTACACCTTC	CASSPSVGAIRDGYTF
-	TRBV29-1	-	TRBJ2-1	TGCAGCGCGTGCCCTACACGTGGACCAGCCTCCTACAATGAGCAGTTCTTC	CSACPTRGPASYNEQFF
-	TRBV11-2	TRBD2	TRBJ2-7	TGTGCCAGCAGACAAACGGGGGGAGGAGGGACCTACGAGCAGTACTTC	CASRQTGGGGTYEQYF
-	TRBV29-1	TRBD2	TRBJ2-5	TGCAGCGGCGGGAGGTCCAATCAGCAGTACTTC	CSGGRSNQQYF
few	TRBV6-2/TRBV6-3	-	TRBJ1-2	TGTGCCAGCAGTCCCCGGCAGGGGAACTATGGCTACACCTTC	CASSPRQGNYGYTF
-	TRBV9	-	TRBJ2-3	TGTGCCAGCAGCGTAGGAGGAGTTAGCACAGATACGCAGTATTTT	CASSVGGVSTDTQYF
once	TRBV7-2	-	TRBJ2-1	TGTGCCAGCAGCTTACATTGCGGGGACTCCTACAATGAGCAGTTCTTC	CASSLHCGDSYNEQFF
few	TRBV20-1	TRBD2	TRBJ2-7	TGCAGTGCTACTAGCGGGAGGAGCTCCTACGAGCAGTACTTC	CSATSGRSSYEQYF
-	TRBV4-3	TRBD1	TRBJ1-2	TGCGCCAGCAGCCAAGCCGGACAGGGGGGCTACTATGGCTACACCTTC	CASSQAGQGGYYGYTF
-	TRBV20-1	-	TRBJ1-5	TGCAGTGCTGGGACGGACCAACTTCAGCCCCAGCATTTT	CSAGTDQLQPQHF
-	TRBV28	-	TRBJ2-1	TGTGCCAGCAGTCCGGGTAGAAGGGAGCAGTTCTTC	CASSPGRREQFF
-	TRBV29-1	-	TRBJ2-1	TGCAGCGTTGTAATCCCCCACCTTGGGGGGGGGCTGGTGCAGTTCTTC	CSVVIPHLGGGLVQFF
-	TRBV12-3/TRBV12-4	-	TRBJ2-1	TGTGCCAGCAGTTCGGGGGACAGCTTATACAATGAGCAGTTCTTC	CASSSGDSLYNEQFF
few	TRBV16	-	TRBJ1-2	TGTGCCAGCAGCCTAAAGGCGAGGGATTTTGGCTACACCTTC	CASSLKARDFGYTF
-	TRBV7-9	TRBD2	TRBJ2-7	TGTGCCAGCGGACTAGCCGCCTACGAGCAGTACTTC	CASGLAAYEQYF
few	TRBV12-3/TRBV12-4	TRBD2	TRBJ2-7	TGTGCCAGCACCGAAGGTCGGCTAGCGGGAACTAACGAGCAGTACTTC	CASTEGRLAGTNEQYF
-	TRBV3-1	-	TRBJ2-7	TGTGCCAGCAGCCAGAACCCACTGAGTGCCTACGAGCAGTACTTC	CASSQNPLSAYEQYF
many	TRBV7-9	-	TRBJ1-2	TGTGCCAGCAGCTCGTCGAGTGCTGGCTACACCTTC	CASSSSSAGYTF
few	TRBV12-3/TRBV12-4	-	TRBJ2-3	TGTGCCAGCAGTTTGTTTCTCTTTGAGTTTACAGATACGCAGTATTTT	CASSLFLFEFTDTQYF
few	TRBV24-1	TRBD2	TRBJ2-3	TGTGCCACCAGTGATGTGGGCGGGAGAACTTCAGATACGCAGTATTTT	CATSDVGGRTSDTQYF
-	TRBV12-3/TRBV12-4	-	TRBJ2-3	TGTGCCAGCAGTGCCGGGGACTCACGCACAGATACGCAGTATTTT	CASSAGDSRTDTQYF
many	TRBV20-1	-	TRBJ2-5	TGCAGTGCCACGACAGAGACCCAGTACTTC	CSATTETQYF
-	TRBV14	-	TRBJ1-1	TGTGCCAGCAGCCAGTACGTTAGAGGCACTGAAGCTTTCTTT	CASSQYVRGTEAFF
-	TRBV5-1	-	TRBJ2-1	TGCGCCAGCAGCTTCATCACGGGAAATGAGCAGTTCTTC	CASSFITGNEQFF
-	TRBV5-1	-	TRBJ1-1	TGCGCCAGCAGCCTGACGGTGGGGAACACTGAAGCTTTCTTT	CASSLTVGNTEAFF
-	TRBV12-5	-	TRBJ2-7	TGTGCTAGTGGTTTAGATACAGGGAAGTACGAGCAGTACTTC	CASGLDTGKYEQYF
-	TRBV12-5	-	TRBJ1-1	TGTGCTAGTGGTTTGAATCGTGTTGAGAACACTGAAGCTTTCTTT	CASGLNRVENTEAFF
-	TRBV15	-	TRBJ1-5	TGTGCCACCAGCAGAGATCTAGGAACAGCGTGGGACAATCAGCCCCAGCATTTT	CATSRDLGTAWDNQPQHF
-	TRBV6-6	TRBD1	TRBJ2-5	TGTGCCAGCAGTTCCGCGACAGGGCTAGAGACCCAGTACTTC	CASSSATGLETQYF
-	TRBV4-1	TRBD1	TRBJ2-7	TGCGCCAGCAGCCAAGCCCGGACAGGCTACGAGCAGTACTTC	CASSQARTGYEQYF
-	TRBV7-6	TRBD2	TRBJ2-2	TGTGCCACCCGATCTAGCGGGAGCGTAAACGGGGAGCTGTTTTTT	CATRSSGSVNGELFF
-	TRBV4-3	TRBD2	TRBJ2-7	TGCGCCAGCAGGCCGGGCGGGAGTCGAGATGAGCAGTACTTC	CASRPGGSRDEQYF
-	TRBV5-1	-	TRBJ2-7	TGCGCCAGCAGCTTTGCGGGACACACCTACGAGCAGTACTTC	CASSFAGHTYEQYF
few	TRBV6-1	TRBD2	TRBJ2-5	TGTGCCAGCACTTCATTCCAAAGCGGGAGGGAGACCCAGTACTTC	CASTSFQSGRETQYF
-	TRBV7-9	-	TRBJ2-3	TGTGCCAGCAACCCCTCGGGCGGCTTAGGGGATACGCAGTATTTT	CASNPSGGLGDTQYF
few	TRBV5-1	-	TRBJ1-2	TGCGCCAGCAGCTTGATCCAAGGATCGGGTGGCTACACCTTC	CASSLIQGSGGYTF